The next 14 T cell receptor beta chains were all read from a single sample in a study of shared clonotypes between healthy human individuals. Profiling relied on immunoSEQ multiplex PCR, and the TCRdb table lists in-frame clones only, not all of them. This sample carries hundreds of thousands of clones, 90% to 97% of them seen once, and the ten largest clones take more than 0.085%. Naive CD8 isolation took CD45RO-negative cells positively selected for CCR7 and excluded terminally differentiated effector memory CD45RA+ cells. Sequencing was performed on naive CD8+ T cells sorted from blood. These receptors originate from a woman in her 30s in good health.

V usage is TRBV4-1 and J usage is TRBJ1-5; TRBD1 matches at 8 bases. The germline V gene has CDR1 MGHRA and CDR2 YSYEKL. The V and J ends lost 2 bases and 8 bases, in that order; junction bases with no gene match: 17. The CDR3 covers 18 residues. DNA of the CDR3: TGCGCCAGCAGCCAACCCTTCCCAGGGGGCTCTAAAGGGGAGCCCCAGCATTTT. Protein: CASSQPFPGGSKGEPQHF.

J is TRBJ2-6 and V is TRBV27, with D unclear. V was clipped by 6 bases and J by 0 bases, with 18 bases between them. Per the germline V gene, CDR1 is MNHEY and CDR2 is SMNVEV (reference sequence). This CDR3 has 18 residues. The chain's CDR3 is CASSPASGVSSGANVLTF. The CDR3 nucleotides are TGTGCCAGCAGCCCGGCGTCTGGCGTGAGCTCTGGGGCCAACGTCCTGACTTTC.

V gene TRBV10-1 combines with J gene TRBJ2-5; perhaps D is TRBD1 or TRBD2 (5 bases each). V was clipped by 3 bases and J by 3 bases, with 8 bases between them. Germline V lookup: CDR1 WNHNN, CDR2 SYGVQD (reference sequence). This CDR3 is 13 amino acids long. CDR3 in amino acids: CASSDRGEETQYF. The CDR3 DNA follows: TGCGCCAGCAGTGATCGAGGGGAAGAGACCCAGTACTTC.

This chain joins TRBV11-2 and TRBJ2-1; 9 positions agree with TRBD2. With 3 bases clipped from V and 4 bases from J, the junction kept 1 base outside the gene matches. The CDR3 contains 14 residues. Looked up from germline, CDR1 is SGHAT and CDR2 is FQNNGV. This CDR3 is CASSLRGGYNEQFF. The DNA for the CDR3 is TGTGCCAGCAGCTTGCGGGGGGGATACAATGAGCAGTTCTTC.

This clone was picked up one time. The chain couples TRBV5-6 to TRBJ2-5; TRBD1 or TRBD2 may be the D gene (5 bases each). Germline-derived CDR1 and CDR2 are SGHDT and YYEEEE. Trimming removed 0 bases at V and 1 base at J, with 13 bases between. This CDR3 contains 16 residues. This CDR3 reads CASSLVSGPLQETQYF. CDR3 sequence (DNA): TGTGCCAGCAGCTTGGTGTCGGGGCCCCTCCAAGAGACCCAGTACTTC.

The chain is built from TRBV27 and TRBJ2-7, with D possibly being TRBD2 (5 bases). V was clipped by 0 bases and J by 3 bases, with 12 bases between them. This CDR3 spans 15 amino acids. Germline lookup yields CDR1 MNHEY and CDR2 SMNVEV (reference sequence). The CDR3 coding sequence is TGTGCCAGCAGTTTATCCACTAGGACCCTCTACGAGCAGTACTTC. Its protein product is CASSLSTRTLYEQYF.

About this clone: This specimen includes other DNA sequences encoding the same CDR3. J is TRBJ1-1 and V is TRBV27; 7 nucleotides align to TRBD1. This CDR3 comprises 14 residues. Germline assignment: CDR1 MNHEY and CDR2 SMNVEV (reference sequence). V dropped 4 bases and J dropped 1; count of bases not matched to a gene: 3. The CDR3 nucleotides are TGTGCCAGCAGTTGGACAGGAGCGAACACTGAAGCTTTCTTT. This encodes CASSWTGANTEAFF.

This clone was detected once. V usage is TRBV29-1 and J usage is TRBJ1-1, with 7 bases lining up with TRBD1. The CDR3 is made up of 14 amino acids. J was trimmed by 6 bases and V by 5 bases; bases with no gene match: 12. In germline, CDR1 is SQVTM, CDR2 ANQGSEA. CDR3 sequence: CSVYYRGVPSEAFF. The CDR3 DNA follows: TGCAGCGTTTATTACAGGGGAGTCCCCTCTGAAGCTTTCTTT.

The J gene is TRBJ1-5, the V gene TRBV28; TRBD1 is a possible D gene (5 bases). Trimming took 6 bases from V and 11 from J, leaving 17 bases between them. The length of the CDR3 is 13 residues. Germline-derived CDR1 and CDR2 are MDHEN and SYDVKM. CDR3 loop: CASSPSRGEAQHF. The CDR3 region has the DNA TGTGCCAGCAGCCCTTCAAGGGGAGAAGCCCAGCATTTT.

The rearrangement uses TRBV6-4 and TRBJ2-2; D may be TRBD2 (6 bases). Between the trimmed V and J ends, which lost 6 bases and 1 base, there was a span of 15 bases. Germline CDR1 and CDR2: MRHNA and SNTAGT. CDR3 length: 16 amino acids. The CDR3 DNA follows: TGTGCCAGCAGCCTCCGCGGGACTCAGAACACCGGGGAGCTGTTTTTT. It yields the protein CASSLRGTQNTGELFF.

The rearrangement links TRBV30 to TRBJ2-7; 8 bases agree with TRBD2. J was trimmed by 3 bases and V by 4 bases; bases with no gene match: 2. Germline V lookup: CDR1 GTSNPN, CDR2 SVGIG (reference sequence). The CDR3 length is 12 residues. CDR3 residues: CAWNGGDYEQYF. The CDR3 DNA is TGTGCCTGGAACGGGGGGGACTACGAGCAGTACTTC.

The CDR3: CASSQELVAENTEAFF. In DNA, the CDR3 is TGTGCCAGCAGCCAAGAGCTGGTTGCTGAGAACACTGAAGCTTTCTTT. The rearrangement uses TRBV14 and TRBJ1-1; the D is unclear. The CDR3 loop spans 16 amino acids. Trimming removed 0 bases from V and 1 base from J, with 12 bases in between. Germline assignment: CDR1 SGHDN and CDR2 FVKESK.

The chain couples TRBV29-1 to TRBJ2-7; 10 nucleotides agree with TRBD2. Trimming took 4 bases from V and 6 from J; bases not matched to a gene: 9. Germline CDR1 and CDR2: SQVTM and ANQGSEA. The CDR3 runs to 14 residues. The CDR3, as DNA: TGCAGCGTTGTGCCAGCGGGAGGGCCGGTCGAGCAGTACTTC. Amino acids: CSVVPAGGPVEQYF.

This clone was counted once. This chain joins TRBV29-1 and TRBJ2-1, with D tentatively TRBD2 (5 bases). V was clipped by 3 bases and J by 8 bases, with 17 bases between them. From germline, CDR1 is SQVTM and CDR2 ANQGSEA. The CDR3 is made up of 14 amino acids. The CDR3 sequence: CSVELATPIDEQFF. DNA of the CDR3: TGCAGCGTTGAGCTAGCAACGCCCATAGATGAGCAGTTCTTC.